The TCR beta chain under discussion was sequenced for a study of blood T cell repertoires in COVID-19. Study background: There were acute and convalescent COVID-19 samples, and they came from the United States, Italy and Spain. Sources were T cells, B-cell-depleted T cells, or PBMCs; the material itself was cDNA or gDNA.

This CDR3 region has 14 residues. CDR1 is GTSNPN, CDR2 SVGIG, per germline (reference sequence). The trim removed 1 base at V and 4 bases at J, leaving 5 bases unmatched. The authors' processing: From reference gene primer amplification, estimates of nucleated cell counts were derived. Some clones are missing from TCRdb's copy, which holds only in-frame ones; the method was immunoSEQ multiplex PCR. D and trimming come from the DNA, and the V and J calls and clone size come from that table. Of about 220,000 clones in the sample, more than 75% are singletons; the top ten hold about 5.6%. Seattle researchers signed up patients amid active infection and tracked them longitudinally.

The source material was peripheral blood. The chain has TRBV30 and TRBJ2-3, with TRBD1 matching over 7 bases. The clonotype was recovered from a woman in her seventies with COVID-19, enrolled during active disease. CDR3: CAWSGGQLADTQYF. CDR3 in DNA: TGTGCCTGGAGTGGGGGACAGTTGGCAGATACGCAGTATTTT.